This entry is about one TCR beta chain. Antigen: not known. With 3 bases removed from V and 4 bases from J, the gap between germline ends came to 14 bases. CDR1 is LGHDT and CDR2 is YNNKEL in the germline V gene (reference sequence). The CDR3 spans 15 residues. This specimen comes from a study of blood T cells in healthy people across ages. For every donor, a draw yielded ten milliliters of peripheral blood. It was with a sample-barcoded 5' primer and a J-beta primer mix that a second PCR of roughly 6 to 11 cycles was run. TCRdb reanalysed the 5' RACE reads using MiXCR and keeps one entry per CDR3 protein. The data show about 640,000 distinct CDR3 sequences, roughly three fifths seen once. The study, taken as a whole, reports: Both naive CD4+ cell counts and diversity were greater in long-lived donors than in aged donors. Estimated diversity across one million T cells was deemed an underestimate.

V and J are TRBV3-1 and TRBJ2-3, with D perhaps TRBD1 (5 bases). This TCR came from a man in his 60s in good health. The sample comprised blood. The CDR3 loop reads CASSQTTVRADTQYF. CDR3 bases: TGTGCCAGCAGCCAGACGACGGTCAGGGCAGATACGCAGTATTTT.